This TCR beta chain was found in a study of CD4 T cells in relation to SARS-CoV-2 and coronaviruses. Study-level information: PBMCs were cultured with antigen for less than twelve days before TCR beta sequencing. No peptide or an HIV-1 Nef peptide pool served as negative control. Study-level findings and limits: Roughly 65% of donors had memory CD4+ clonotypes crossrecognizing SARS-CoV-2 and common cold coronavirus spike.

Unexposed donor CD4+ T cells date from 2011-2018, before the COVID-19 pandemic. CD4+ T cells were isolated from the cells after 10 days of culture. PBMCs were plated at some 2 million per well in IL-2-containing medium. Note on this clone: Antigen specificity is unknown.

Clones were read by immunoSEQ multiplex PCR, and TCRdb kept only the in-frame ones, dropping some. The sample has 20,000 to 30,000 clones; around 78% are singletons. V lost 6 bases, J lost 11 bases, and 19 bases lay in between. Germline-derived CDR1 and CDR2 are LGHDT and YNNKEL (reference sequence). The CDR3 totals 13 residues. Specimen: CD4+ T cells from PBMCs, cultured in vitro. The chain is built from TRBV3-1 (or the pseudogene TRBV3-2) and TRBJ1-1, with unresolved D. The receptor was derived from a human donor in good health. In nucleotides, the CDR3 is TGTGCCAGCAGTCCCGGACTCGACGAACGGGCTTTCTTT. Translated: CASSPGLDERAFF.